Presented here are 11 T cell receptor beta chains from one specimen sequenced in a study of CD8+CD57+ T cells in acquired aplastic anemia. TCR beta VDJ and CDR3 were profiled, and genomic DNA was the template. TCRdb passed the reads through MiXCR, listing each CDR3 protein once. The sample shows approximately 220,000 distinct CDR3 sequences, around 46% of them seen only once. Sequencing was done on patients that had shown CD8+CD57+ cell expansion by flow cytometry. The specimen was sorted CD4+, CD8+, or CD8+CD57+ T cells (not recorded which) from PBMCs. The receptors shown here come from a human donor with aplastic anemia.

This clonotype was counted once. CDR3 region: CASRRKGNSPLHF. CDR3 bases: TGTGCCAGTAGGCGAAAGGGGAATTCACCCCTCCACTTT. This chain joins TRBV19 and TRBJ1-6, with D tentatively TRBD1 (5 bases). The CDR3 length is 13 residues. Deletions cut 6 bases from V and 7 bases from J, with 10 bases between. Looked up from germline, CDR1 is LNHDA and CDR2 is SQIVND (reference sequence).

This chain joins TRBV10-3 and TRBJ2-7; the D gene is possibly TRBD2 (5 bases). This CDR3 is built from 16 residues. V gave up 3 bases and J gave up 3 bases, with 18 bases separating them. Looked up from germline, CDR1 is ENHRY and CDR2 is SYGVKD. The CDR3 nucleotides read TGTGCCATCAGTGATGAGGGCGGCCCTTCTCTCTACGAGCAGTACTTC. Residues: CAISDEGGPSLYEQYF.

The chain joins TRBV14 to TRBJ1-1; 7 bases agree with TRBD1. With 3 bases clipped from V and 3 bases from J, the junction kept 7 bases outside the gene matches. There are 15 residues in the CDR3. CDR1 SGHDN and CDR2 FVKESK come from the germline V gene. CDR3 coding DNA: TGTGCCAGCAGCCAGACAGGGTCTCTCGACACTGAAGCTTTCTTT. It specifies CASSQTGSLDTEAFF.

This clonotype has ten or more counts. The genes are TRBV4-1 and TRBJ1-1; D is unclear. Per germline, CDR1 MGHRA and CDR2 YSYEKL. Trimming left V 2 bases short and J 1 base short, with 8 bases between. There are 14 residues in the CDR3. CDR3 nucleotides: TGCGCCAGCAGCCAACCTTCAGGGAACACTGAAGCTTTCTTT. This gives the protein CASSQPSGNTEAFF.

This clonotype occurred many times. The rearrangement uses TRBV6-2 or TRBV6-3 and TRBJ2-3; D is undetermined. The CDR3 runs 14 residues. Looked up from germline, CDR1 is MNHEY and CDR2 is SVGEGT. The V end lost 5 bases, the J end lost 5 bases, and 14 bases lay between the germline ends. The CDR3 nucleotides read TGTGCCAGCAGTCCAGGTCCTGAAGGAGATACGCAGTATTTT. Translated, it gives CASSPGPEGDTQYF.

As DNA, the CDR3 is TGTGCCACCACCGGAGAGGAGGACACTGAAGCTTTCTTT. Amino acids: CATTGEEDTEAFF. V usage is TRBV24-1 and J usage is TRBJ1-1; no clear D. Germline CDR1 and CDR2: KGHDR and SFDVKD. V was pared by 8 bases and J by 3 bases, with 12 bases between. There are 13 residues in the CDR3.

In its sample, this clonotype was seen many times. V gene TRBV6-1 combines with J gene TRBJ1-1; no clear D gene. Trimming removed 5 bases at V and 5 bases at J, with 6 bases between. The germline V gene encodes CDR1 MNHNS and CDR2 SASEGT. The CDR3 totals 11 residues. As DNA, the CDR3 is TGTGCCAGCAGTCTCCGGACTGAAGCTTTCTTT. Its translation is CASSLRTEAFF.

This chain joins TRBV10-1 and TRBJ1-5, with D unclear. The CDR3 is made up of 17 amino acids. The germline V and J ends were trimmed by 5 bases and 3 bases, with 20 bases remaining between them. The germline gives CDR1 WNHNN, CDR2 SYGVQD (reference sequence). The CDR3 protein is CASSLNPDPMDNQPQHF. Written as DNA, the CDR3 is TGCGCCAGCAGTCTTAATCCCGATCCGATGGACAATCAGCCCCAGCATTTT.

This clonotype has ten or more counts. This rearrangement joins TRBV25-1 to TRBJ2-2, with TRBD2 matching over 10 bases. J gave up 4 bases and V 3 bases, and 5 bases lay outside the gene matches. The CDR3 contains 16 residues. CDR1 is MGHDK, CDR2 SYGVNS, per germline. CDR3 sequence (DNA): TGTGCCAGCAGTGAGGAAGCGGGGGGGCCCACCGGGGAGCTGTTTTTT. Amino acids: CASSEEAGGPTGELFF.

Many counts were recorded for this clonotype. The chain uses TRBV20-1 and TRBJ1-6, with TRBD1 matching over 7 bases. The germline V gene encodes CDR1 DFQATT and CDR2 SNEGSKA (reference sequence). This CDR3 comprises 16 residues. The junction had 13 bases not matched to a gene; V was cut back by 6 bases and J by 5 bases. CDR3 residues: CSARPPYTGDNSPLHF. As DNA, the CDR3 is TGCAGTGCGAGGCCACCTTACACAGGGGATAATTCACCCCTCCACTTT.

This clonotype was observed a handful of times. The chain employs TRBV5-6 and TRBJ2-7; no clear D gene. The length of the CDR3 is 12 residues. V lost 1 base and J lost 2, with 4 bases in between. Germline values: CDR1 SGHDT, CDR2 YYEEEE. CDR3 loop: CASSLQAYEQYF. The CDR3 coding sequence is TGTGCCAGCAGCTTGCAAGCCTACGAGCAGTACTTC.